The 14 T cell receptor beta chains below were found in one sample sequenced in a study of T cell changes during pregnancy in multiple sclerosis. Sequenced by immunoSEQ multiplex PCR; TCRdb stores in-frame clones only, minus some. The sample yields roughly 60,000 clones, over 80% seen once. The starting material was CD4+ T cells from peripheral blood mononuclear cells, obtained in the first trimester of pregnancy. Source of these receptors: a female donor with multiple sclerosis, enrolled in a pregnancy study.

The genes are TRBV5-1 and TRBJ2-1; D is unresolved. The germline V gene has CDR1 SGHRS and CDR2 YFSETQ. Between the trimmed V and J ends, which lost 4 bases and 5 bases, there was a span of 16 bases. The CDR3 spans 15 residues. In nucleotides, the CDR3 is TGCGCCAGCAGCCACGCGTCCCCCGGAGACAATGAGCAGTTCTTC. It codes for CASSHASPGDNEQFF.

This rearrangement joins TRBV7-2 to TRBJ1-5, with D possibly matching TRBD1 (6 bases). Trimming took off 2 bases at V and 6 bases at J, with 14 bases between the two ends. CDR1 and CDR2 from the germline V gene are SGHTA and FQGNSA. The CDR3 length is 15 residues. CDR3 bases: TGTGCCAGCAGCTTAAGGGGGGCGGGGGTTCAGCCCCAGCATTTT. Protein: CASSLRGAGVQPQHF.

This rearrangement joins TRBV5-1 to TRBJ1-1; TRBD1 might be the D (5 bases). The length of the CDR3 is 13 residues. The V gene lost 5 bases and the J gene lost 3 bases, with 11 bases spanning the gap. Germline CDR1 reads SGHRS; CDR2 reads YFSETQ. The CDR3 here is CASSYQGHTEAFF. In DNA, the CDR3 is TGCGCCAGCAGTTATCAGGGTCACACTGAAGCTTTCTTT.

The chain is built from TRBV2 and TRBJ1-6; D is unclear. With 5 bases removed from V and 2 bases from J, the gap between germline ends came to 10 bases. The germline gives CDR1 SNHLY, CDR2 FYNNEI. The length of the CDR3 is 15 residues. CDR3 coding DNA: TGTGCCAGCAGTAGGGAGAAAGCCTATAATTCACCCCTCCACTTT. Encoded protein: CASSREKAYNSPLHF.

The chain employs TRBV4-1 and TRBJ2-3; possible D gene TRBD2, 6 bases. This CDR3 is 16 amino acids long. The germline gives CDR1 MGHRA, CDR2 YSYEKL. Trimming removed 4 bases at V and 3 bases at J, with 17 bases between. The CDR3 loop is CASSRRGKEGTDTQYF. Here the CDR3 DNA reads TGCGCCAGCAGCCGACGGGGGAAAGAAGGTACAGATACGCAGTATTTT.

CDR3 region: CASTLAGGVNEQFF. The CDR3, as DNA: TGTGCCAGCACCCTAGCGGGAGGTGTTAATGAGCAGTTCTTC. The chain recombines TRBV25-1 with TRBJ2-1, with 11 positions matching TRBD2. CDR3 length: 14 amino acids. CDR1 and CDR2 (germline): MGHDK, SYGVNS. With V trimmed by 7 bases and J by 7 bases, 6 bases remained unmatched.

The gene calls are TRBV27 and TRBJ2-3, with TRBD2 matching 7 bases. The CDR3 runs to 15 residues. V shed 2 bases and J 2 bases; nucleotides not matched to a gene: 4. Germline loops: CDR1 MNHEY, CDR2 SMNVEV (reference sequence). Here the CDR3 reads CASSLAGRATDTQYF. The CDR3 nucleotides read TGTGCCAGCAGTTTAGCGGGGAGGGCCACAGATACGCAGTATTTT.

This sequence joins TRBV20-1 and TRBJ2-5; no clear D gene. Trimming left V 7 bases short and J 5 bases short, with 11 bases between. CDR1 and CDR2 from the germline V gene are DFQATT and SNEGSKA (reference sequence). The length of the CDR3 is 11 residues. CDR3 DNA: TGCAGTGTTCCTTATCGGGAGACCCAGTACTTC. Residues: CSVPYRETQYF.

The gene calls are TRBV28 and TRBJ1-1; 11 bases fit TRBD1. From germline, CDR1 is MDHEN and CDR2 SYDVKM. The CDR3 is 17 residues long. V dropped 6 bases and J dropped 4; count of bases not matched to a gene: 13. The CDR3 DNA is TGTGCCAGCAGCTGGACAGGGGGCGGCAAACTTCCCACTGAAGCTTTCTTT. It encodes CASSWTGGGKLPTEAFF.

The chain carries TRBV5-4 and TRBJ1-4, with D possibly TRBD1 on 5 matching bases. Trimming shortened V by 2 bases and J by 8 bases, and 16 bases separated the two germline ends. The CDR3 is 15 residues long. The germline V gene has CDR1 SGHNT and CDR2 YYREEE (reference sequence). The CDR3 here is CASSFQGEGWEKLFF. CDR3 bases: TGTGCCAGCAGCTTTCAAGGGGAGGGTTGGGAAAAACTGTTTTTT.

This rearrangement joins TRBV9 to TRBJ1-2, with TRBD1 identical over 9 bases. Germline V gene lookup returns CDR1 SGDLS and CDR2 YYNGEE. This CDR3 comprises 13 residues. V shed 5 bases and J 6 bases; nucleotides not matched to a gene: 5. The DNA for the CDR3 is TGTGCCAGCAGTGACGGGACAGGGCATGGCTACACCTTC. This encodes CASSDGTGHGYTF.

The chain joins TRBV5-6 to TRBJ2-3; 7 nucleotides agree with TRBD2. CDR3 length equals 16 residues. V lost 4 bases and J lost 0; bases outside the gene matches: 8. The germline CDR1 and CDR2 sequences are SGHDT and YYEEEE. CDR3 sequence (DNA): TGTGCCAGCAGCCTGGCATGGGGGGGGAGCACAGATACGCAGTATTTT. It codes for CASSLAWGGSTDTQYF.

V is TRBV10-3 and J is TRBJ2-3, with 8 nucleotides matching TRBD2. The germline gives CDR1 ENHRY, CDR2 SYGVKD. V shed 2 bases, J shed 3 bases, and the junction held 4 bases outside the gene matches. The CDR3 spans 15 residues. CDR3 DNA sequence: TGTGCCATCAGTGAGCGGGGGGGCCGGACAGATACGCAGTATTTT. This sequence encodes CAISERGGRTDTQYF.

The rearrangement joins TRBV7-9 to TRBJ1-4, with D maybe TRBD1 (6 bases). Looked up from germline, CDR1 is SEHNR and CDR2 is FQNEAQ (reference sequence). CDR3 length: 13 residues. Trimming removed 3 bases from V and 6 bases from J, with 8 bases in between. The CDR3 here is CASSLGHYEKLFF. The CDR3, as DNA: TGTGCCAGCAGCTTGGGACATTATGAAAAACTGTTTTTT. Full variable domain (rest looked up from reference TRBV7-9 and TRBJ1-4): DTGVSQNPRHKITKRGQNVTFRCDPISEHNRLYWYRQTLGQGPEFLTYFQNEAQLEKSRLLSDRFSAERPKGSFSTLEIQRTEQGDSAMYLCASSLGHYEKLFFGSGTQLSVL.